Listed below are T cell receptor beta chains from one sample, sequenced in a study of blood T cells in healthy people across ages. TCRdb redid the calling of the 5' RACE reads with MiXCR, one entry per CDR3 protein. The profile shows 1.5 million to 2 million distinct CDR3 sequences, about two fifths of them singletons. The sequenced sample was blood. These receptors were obtained from a human donor in good health. CDR3s leave out the opening cysteine and the closing phenylalanine or tryptophan.

j_call | v_call | cdr3_aa
TRBJ2-5 | TRBV7-6 | ASSFGSGVGETQY
TRBJ1-6 | TRBV6-5 | ASSYSRGSPFH
TRBJ2-2 | TRBV7-3 | ASSPSGGITGELF
TRBJ2-3 | TRBV12-3/TRBV12-4 | ASSMQGVADTQY
TRBJ2-5 | TRBV7-2 | ASSLDNRRQETQY
TRBJ2-5 | TRBV25-1 | ASSEYGDRAGETQY
TRBJ2-1 | TRBV5-1 | ANSLFGVEGNEQF
TRBJ1-1 | TRBV7-2 | ASSLGGQLNTEAF
TRBJ1-5 | TRBV20-1 | SARGWGRGYQPQH
TRBJ2-4 | TRBV13 | ASSSIRDSTSSKQY
TRBJ2-3 | TRBV4-3 | AGSQAPGLPTDTQY
TRBJ1-2 | TRBV9 | ASSVVPGTGNGYT
TRBJ2-5 | TRBV7-9 | ARSFTRMGETQY
TRBJ2-5 | TRBV5-1 | ASSPGTLWEQY
TRBJ1-2 | TRBV5-5 | ASSSPMGADYGYT
TRBJ2-7 | TRBV6-5 | ASSYSMESRRLDSYEQY
TRBJ2-3 | TRBV7-3 | ASSVTGLSGDTQY
TRBJ2-4 | TRBV11-2 | ASSLAASGSLSNIQY
TRBJ2-1 | TRBV29-1 | SVAFSYNEQF
TRBJ2-7 | TRBV29-1 | SVEAWDRGFVGQY
TRBJ2-1 | TRBV14 | ASTPPWGGRYNEQF
TRBJ2-1 | TRBV5-5 | ASSIRDRGNEQF
TRBJ2-1 | TRBV4-3 | ASSRLLSTSSYNEQF
- | TRBV28 | ASSLSAGVYEQY